The rows below give T cell receptor beta chains drawn from one sample of a study of blood T cell repertoires in COVID-19. Sequencing was performed with immunoSEQ multiplex PCR; in TCRdb, only in-frame clones are kept and a portion is missing. The sample holds 100,000 to 150,000 clones, around 89% seen once. The sequenced material came from peripheral blood. These receptors all stem from a man aged 50 or older with active or convalescent COVID-19. Each CDR3 is given without its conserved first and last residue. The size field is filled for only some rows; it gives once, few, many or a size class.

TRBV6-5,TRBJ1-2,.,ASSYGTGPNYT
TRBV2,TRBJ1-1,.,ASSEARGNTEAF
TRBV6-2/TRBV6-3,TRBJ2-7,.,ASSLGTLRLSDYEQY
TRBV21-1,TRBJ2-7,.,ASSSGREQY
TRBV5-1,TRBJ2-7,.,ASSLGDTGSYEQY
TRBV28,TRBJ2-1,.,ASILDINNDEQF
TRBV28,TRBJ1-6,.,ASSPGGQGALSPLH
TRBV5-1,TRBJ2-1,once,ASSPAGTGLNEQF
TRBV6-2/TRBV6-3,TRBJ1-1,.,ASSTGFTEAF
TRBV5-1,TRBJ1-4,.,ASSLGQNNEKLF
TRBV29-1,TRBJ2-7,.,SVGQGSYEQY
TRBV29-1,TRBJ2-6,.,SVRDPGANVLT
TRBV9,TRBJ2-1,.,ASSAGLSGRASNEQF
TRBV19,TRBJ2-7,few,ASSPLTGTGTYEQY
TRBV19,TRBJ1-1,.,ASSISDRPNTEAF
TRBV11-3,TRBJ2-1,.,ASSLETSGGRFNEQF
TRBV19,TRBJ1-2,.,ASSGRGLYGYT
TRBV14,TRBJ1-2,.,ASSLTGPWGYT
TRBV12-5,TRBJ2-7,.,ASGFGAQGVEQY
TRBV27,TRBJ1-3,.,ASRGQDHNTIY
TRBV6-2/TRBV6-3,TRBJ2-4,.,ASSYSGAQKAKNIQY
TRBV30,TRBJ2-3,.,AWSSPGTTEADTQY
TRBV7-2,TRBJ2-7,.,ASSSGQGYVEQY
TRBV5-1,TRBJ2-6,.,ASSLTSTGANVLT
TRBV5-1,TRBJ2-5,.,ASSLTTGQGETQY
TRBV7-9,TRBJ2-1,.,ASSPLAGGTYNEQF
TRBV30,TRBJ1-1,.,AWSPRTVMNTEAF
TRBV7-8,TRBJ2-6,once,ASTQTGSLSGANVLT
TRBV19,TRBJ2-1,.,ASREGTRSSYNEQF